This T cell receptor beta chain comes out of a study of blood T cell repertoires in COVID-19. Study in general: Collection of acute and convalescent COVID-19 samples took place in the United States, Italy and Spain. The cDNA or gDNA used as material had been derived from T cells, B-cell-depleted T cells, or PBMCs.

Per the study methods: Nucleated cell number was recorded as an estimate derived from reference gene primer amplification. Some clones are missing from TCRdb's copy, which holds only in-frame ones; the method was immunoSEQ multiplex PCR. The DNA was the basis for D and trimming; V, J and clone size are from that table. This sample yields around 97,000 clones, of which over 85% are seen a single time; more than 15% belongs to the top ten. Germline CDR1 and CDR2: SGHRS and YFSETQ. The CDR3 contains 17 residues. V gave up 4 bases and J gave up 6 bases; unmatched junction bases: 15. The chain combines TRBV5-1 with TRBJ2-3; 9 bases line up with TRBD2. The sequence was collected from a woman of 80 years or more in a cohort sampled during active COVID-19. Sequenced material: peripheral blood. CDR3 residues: CASSTPVAGDPGDTQYF. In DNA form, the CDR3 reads TGCGCCAGCAGCACCCCCGTAGCGGGAGACCCGGGGGATACGCAGTATTTT.